The next 27 T cell receptor beta chains were all read from a single sample in a study of T-cell memory formation after mild COVID-19 (dated by TCRdb to the early 2020s). Libraries came from 5' RACE. Sequenced on an Illumina NovaSeq 6000. TCRdb reran the public reads through fastp at Q25 and MiXCR, keeping productive beta chains. Entries are consolidated by CDR3 protein sequence, retaining the most common genes and DNA. Here the sample has 400,000 to 550,000 distinct CDR3 sequences; roughly 25% occur a single time. The biggest ten clones account for around 13% of the sample. The source material was PBMCs or a T cell subset sorted from them (not recorded which). The receptors here all came from an adult woman who had mild COVID-19 (a few samples of this study predate the infection). The sample titles of this study are shuffled in the database, so cell type and time point are left out; the donor was told from shared clones.

This clonotype appeared a few times. This rearrangement joins TRBV20-1 to TRBJ2-1, with no clear D. Germline V gene lookup returns CDR1 DFQATT and CDR2 SNEGSKA (reference sequence). This CDR3 has 14 amino acids. With 1 base removed from V and 6 bases from J, the gap between germline ends came to 13 bases. The CDR3 nucleotides read TGCAGTGCTAGAGGACCTGAGACTCTCAATGAGCAGTTCTTC. Amino acids: CSARGPETLNEQFF.

The chain is built from TRBV20-1 and TRBJ2-1, with D uncertain. Between the trimmed V and J ends, which lost 3 bases and 3 bases, there was a span of 15 bases. The CDR3 is 15 amino acids. Looked up from germline, CDR1 is DFQATT and CDR2 is SNEGSKA (reference sequence). The CDR3, as DNA: TGCAGTGCTAGTGGGCTAGAAGAGCACTACAATGAGCAGTTCTTC. Residues: CSASGLEEHYNEQFF.

This clonotype occurred a few times. The chain recombines TRBV3-1 with TRBJ2-7; 8 nucleotides line up with TRBD1. The CDR3 is 15 residues long. V dropped 3 bases and J dropped 3; count of bases not matched to a gene: 7. The germline CDR1 and CDR2 sequences are LGHDT and YNNKEL (reference sequence). The CDR3 loop is CASSQGRDRLYEQYF. As DNA, the CDR3 is TGTGCCAGCAGCCAGGGTAGGGACAGGCTCTACGAGCAGTACTTC.

CDR3 residues: CASRPGGGADEQFF. The CDR3 DNA reads TGTGCCAGCAGACCTGGCGGGGGGGCCGATGAGCAGTTCTTC. The J gene is TRBJ2-1, the V gene TRBV6-1; 9 positions agree with TRBD2. CDR3 length: 14 amino acids. Germline V gene sequence: CDR1 MNHNS, CDR2 SASEGT. The J segment lost 8 bases and the V segment lost 6 bases, leaving 8 bases of the junction unmatched.

This clonotype was observed a few times. The chain links TRBV29-1 to TRBJ2-7; 9 bases fit TRBD1. Looked up from germline, CDR1 is SQVTM and CDR2 is ANQGSEA. This CDR3 region has 16 residues. The J segment lost 0 bases and the V segment lost 6 bases, leaving 12 bases of the junction unmatched. DNA of the CDR3: TGCAGCGTCGGGGGACAGGGTAACTGGGACTCCTACGAGCAGTACTTC. This sequence encodes CSVGGQGNWDSYEQYF.

The chain uses TRBV27 and TRBJ2-1; tentative D call: TRBD2 (6 bases). V gave up 6 bases and J gave up 0 bases, with 12 bases separating them. This CDR3 region has 15 residues. Germline V gene lookup returns CDR1 MNHEY and CDR2 SMNVEV (reference sequence). CDR3 residues: CASRSGESSYNEQFF. Written as DNA, the CDR3 is TGTGCCAGCAGGTCGGGGGAGAGCTCCTACAATGAGCAGTTCTTC.

This clonotype was seen more than once but under ten times. The chain combines TRBV19 with TRBJ2-5; D is unresolved. The CDR3 extends over 13 amino acids. V lost 3 bases and J lost 12, with 17 bases in between. Per the germline V gene, CDR1 is LNHDA and CDR2 is SQIVND (reference sequence). The CDR3 here is CASSMSLEAMEYF. CDR3 nucleotides: TGTGCCAGTAGTATGAGTTTAGAGGCCATGGAGTACTTC.

The chain is built from TRBV11-2 and TRBJ1-1; TRBD1 is a possible D gene (5 bases). The CDR3 runs 17 residues. CDR1 SGHAT and CDR2 FQNNGV come from the germline V gene. Trimming took 4 bases from V and 3 from J, leaving 21 bases between them. CDR3 in DNA: TGTGCCAGCAGCTCGTACAAGACGGGGGGGTCTCACACTGAAGCTTTCTTT. It is translated as CASSSYKTGGSHTEAFF.

This rearrangement joins TRBV4-2 to TRBJ1-4; TRBD1 might be the D (6 bases). The germline V gene has CDR1 LGHNA and CDR2 YNFKEQ. The CDR3 spans 16 residues. Between the trimmed V and J ends, which lost 4 bases and 6 bases, there was a span of 18 bases. DNA for the CDR3: TGTGCCAGCAGCCTGGACCTCAGGGGTAGAGATGAAAAACTGTTTTTT. It translates to CASSLDLRGRDEKLFF.

This rearrangement joins TRBV5-1 to TRBJ1-2; weak D call: TRBD1 (5 bases). Germline assignment: CDR1 SGHRS and CDR2 YFSETQ. The CDR3 contains 18 residues. V was trimmed by 3 bases and J by 0 bases, leaving 21 bases between them. CDR3 in amino acids: CASSSNGHGLGTNYGYTF. CDR3 DNA sequence: TGCGCCAGCAGCTCCAACGGACACGGCTTGGGTACTAACTATGGCTACACCTTC.

Many counts were recorded for this clonotype. The genes are TRBV7-9 and TRBJ2-7; 8 bases fit TRBD1. Trimming cost V 1 base and J 0 bases; bases outside gene matches: 2. In germline, CDR1 is SEHNR, CDR2 FQNEAQ (reference sequence). The CDR3 is 15 amino acids. The CDR3: CASSLGQGISYEQYF. The CDR3 DNA sequence: TGTGCCAGCAGCTTAGGACAGGGGATCTCCTACGAGCAGTACTTC.

The rearrangement joins TRBV12-3 or TRBV12-4 to TRBJ2-2; D not certain. With 8 bases removed from V and 3 bases from J, the gap between germline ends came to 10 bases. This CDR3 is 13 amino acids long. CDR3 sequence: CASRVLHTGELFF. CDR3 DNA: TGTGCCAGCCGTGTTCTCCACACCGGGGAGCTGTTTTTT.

This clonotype was seen more than once but under ten times. The rearrangement joins TRBV19 to TRBJ2-3; 8 bases match TRBD1. The CDR3 loop spans 17 amino acids. CDR1 and CDR2 (germline): LNHDA, SQIVND (reference sequence). V dropped 0 bases and J dropped 1; count of bases not matched to a gene: 6. The CDR3 nucleotides read TGTGCCAGTAGTATAGATCCGGCAGGGGGCGGCACAGATACGCAGTATTTT. Translation gives CASSIDPAGGGTDTQYF.

The CDR3 DNA is TGTGCCAGCAGCAAACCCCCAGATACGCAGTATTTT. This sequence encodes CASSKPPDTQYF. J is TRBJ2-3 and V is TRBV3-1; D unclear. The germline V and J ends were trimmed by 5 bases and 4 bases, with 7 bases remaining between them. CDR3 length: 12 residues. Germline-derived CDR1 and CDR2 are LGHDT and YNNKEL (reference sequence).

This sequence joins TRBV7-9 and TRBJ1-4; 7 nucleotides line up with TRBD1. The J segment lost 4 bases and the V segment lost 4 bases, leaving 6 bases of the junction unmatched. Germline V gives CDR1 SEHNR, CDR2 FQNEAQ (reference sequence). This CDR3 contains 15 residues. The CDR3 region has the DNA TGTGCCAGCAGCTCCTTACAGGGGTTTAATGAAAAACTGTTTTTT. This translates into CASSSLQGFNEKLFF.

The chain links TRBV5-1 to TRBJ2-3; no reliable D call. The germline gives CDR1 SGHRS, CDR2 YFSETQ. V dropped 3 bases and J dropped 2 bases, with 13 bases sitting between them. The CDR3 runs 15 residues. This CDR3 is CASSSGTGDTDTQYF. The DNA of the CDR3 is TGCGCCAGCAGCTCCGGTACCGGCGACACAGATACGCAGTATTTT.

The chain combines TRBV3-1 with TRBJ1-2; D unclear. The CDR3 spans 12 residues. Germline lookup yields CDR1 LGHDT and CDR2 YNNKEL (reference sequence). V was trimmed by 5 bases and J by 0 bases, leaving 4 bases between them. The CDR3 DNA sequence: TGTGCCAGCAGCGGAACTAACTATGGCTACACCTTC. This codes for CASSGTNYGYTF.

V and J are TRBV5-4 and TRBJ2-5, with D hard to call. Germline V CDR1 and CDR2: SGHNT, YYREEE (reference sequence). The CDR3 covers 13 residues. V lost 3 bases and J lost 4, with 10 bases in between. The CDR3 nucleotides are TGTGCCAGCAGCTCGAAAAACGGAGAGACCCAGTACTTC. This encodes CASSSKNGETQYF.

A few counts support this clonotype. V usage is TRBV27 and J usage is TRBJ2-1; 9 nucleotides line up with TRBD2. CDR3 length: 18 amino acids. With 4 bases clipped from V and 0 bases from J, the junction kept 10 bases outside the gene matches. Germline V gene lookup returns CDR1 MNHEY and CDR2 SMNVEV (reference sequence). This CDR3 reads CASSSVTISGSSYNEQFF. The CDR3 DNA sequence: TGTGCCAGCAGTTCCGTTACGATTAGCGGGAGCTCCTACAATGAGCAGTTCTTC.

This clonotype was observed once. The rearrangement joins TRBV24-1 to TRBJ1-2, with 8 nucleotides matching TRBD1. The CDR3 contains 16 residues. Germline V lookup: CDR1 KGHDR, CDR2 SFDVKD. With V trimmed by 3 bases and J by 5 bases, 10 bases remained unmatched. The CDR3 spells CATSDGQGALRYGYTF. The CDR3 region has the DNA TGTGCCACCAGTGATGGGCAGGGGGCGCTTCGGTATGGCTACACCTTC.

The chain links TRBV29-1 to TRBJ2-7; D might be TRBD2 (6 bases). CDR3 length: 13 amino acids. The germline V and J ends were trimmed by 3 bases and 6 bases, with 15 bases remaining between them. Germline loops: CDR1 SQVTM, CDR2 ANQGSEA. CDR3 amino acids: CSVDRAGRSEQYF. The CDR3 DNA reads TGCAGCGTTGATAGGGCAGGGAGGAGCGAGCAGTACTTC.

The table lists this clonotype with a few counts. The chain links TRBV11-2 to TRBJ2-2; 8 positions match TRBD1. Germline V gene lookup returns CDR1 SGHAT and CDR2 FQNNGV. The trim removed 6 bases at V and 8 bases at J, leaving 8 bases unmatched. The CDR3 consists of 14 residues. In DNA, the CDR3 is TGTGCCAGCAGATGGACAGGGATGGCGGGGGAGCTGTTTTTT. It encodes CASRWTGMAGELFF. Based on the CDR3 plus reference TRBV11-2 and TRBJ2-2, the full variable domain is EAGVAQSPRYKIIEKRQSVAFWCNPISGHATLYWYQQILGQGPKLLIQFQNNGVVDDSQLPKDRFSAERLKGVDSTLKIQPAKLEDSAVYLCASRWTGMAGELFFGEGSRLTVL.

This clonotype was recorded once. The rearrangement links TRBV5-1 to TRBJ2-3; D gene ambiguous. The germline V gene has CDR1 SGHRS and CDR2 YFSETQ. V was trimmed by 4 bases and J by 6 bases, leaving 9 bases between them. The CDR3 consists of 12 residues. The CDR3 loop reads CASSKVWDTQYF. The CDR3 region has the DNA TGCGCCAGCAGCAAGGTCTGGGATACGCAGTATTTT. The full variable domain, in which reference TRBV5-1 and TRBJ2-3 provide the parts outside the CDR3, is KAGVTQTPRYLIKTRGQQVTLSCSPISGHRSVSWYQQTPGQGLQFLFEYFSETQRNKGNFPGRFSGRQFSNSRSEMNVSTLELGDSALYLCASSKVWDTQYFGPGTRLTVL.

The chain has TRBV20-1 and TRBJ2-7, with D possibly TRBD2 on 5 matching bases. V lost 3 bases and J 0 bases, leaving 12 bases between the germline ends. The CDR3 consists of 14 residues. CDR1 and CDR2 (germline): DFQATT, SNEGSKA (reference sequence). As DNA, the CDR3 is TGCAGTGCTAGCGGGATCGATAGCTCCTACGAGCAGTACTTC. Encoded protein: CSASGIDSSYEQYF.

The V call is TRBV7-9, the J call TRBJ2-3; D is possibly TRBD1 or TRBD2 (6 bases each). V was pared by 5 bases and J by 4 bases, with 19 bases between. Looked up from germline, CDR1 is SEHNR and CDR2 is FQNEAQ (reference sequence). The CDR3 runs to 16 residues. CDR3 loop: CASSPRGGWIADTQYF. CDR3 DNA: TGTGCCAGCAGCCCCAGGGGAGGTTGGATTGCAGATACGCAGTATTTT.

This sequence joins TRBV2 and TRBJ2-1, with 7 bases that match TRBD2. V lost 4 bases to trimming and J lost 9 bases; unmatched junction nucleotides: 3. This CDR3 region has 12 residues. CDR1 and CDR2 from the germline V gene are SNHLY and FYNNEI. The CDR3 DNA sequence: TGTGCCAGCAGTGGACTAGCATTTGAGCAGTTCTTC. Translation gives CASSGLAFEQFF.

The chain couples TRBV2 to TRBJ1-4; D might be TRBD1 (5 bases). V shed 10 bases and J shed 0 bases, with 9 bases lying between them. The CDR3 contains 13 residues. CDR1 is SNHLY, CDR2 FYNNEI, per germline. The CDR3 coding sequence is TGTGCCATTCGACAGCCAACTAATGAAAAACTGTTTTTT. Its translation: CAIRQPTNEKLFF.